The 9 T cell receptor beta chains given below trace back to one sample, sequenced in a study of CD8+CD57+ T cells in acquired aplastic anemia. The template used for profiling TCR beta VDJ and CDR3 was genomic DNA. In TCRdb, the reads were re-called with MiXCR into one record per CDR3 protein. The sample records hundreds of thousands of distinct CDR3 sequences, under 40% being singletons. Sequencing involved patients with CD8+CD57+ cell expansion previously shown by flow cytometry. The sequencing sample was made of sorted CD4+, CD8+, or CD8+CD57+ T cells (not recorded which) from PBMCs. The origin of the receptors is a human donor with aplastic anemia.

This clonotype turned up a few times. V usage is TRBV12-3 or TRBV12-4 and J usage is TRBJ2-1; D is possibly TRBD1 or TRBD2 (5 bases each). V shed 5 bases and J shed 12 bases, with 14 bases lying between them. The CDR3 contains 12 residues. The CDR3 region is CASSITGAGQFF. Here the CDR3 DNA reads TGTGCCAGCAGTATCACTGGGGCGGGGCAGTTCTTC.

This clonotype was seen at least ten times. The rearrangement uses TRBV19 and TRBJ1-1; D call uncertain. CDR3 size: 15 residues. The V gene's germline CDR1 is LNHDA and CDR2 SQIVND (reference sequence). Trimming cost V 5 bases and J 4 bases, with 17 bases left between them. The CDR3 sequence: CASSGIRSAGTEAFF. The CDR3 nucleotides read TGTGCCAGTAGTGGAATAAGGTCAGCGGGCACTGAAGCTTTCTTT.

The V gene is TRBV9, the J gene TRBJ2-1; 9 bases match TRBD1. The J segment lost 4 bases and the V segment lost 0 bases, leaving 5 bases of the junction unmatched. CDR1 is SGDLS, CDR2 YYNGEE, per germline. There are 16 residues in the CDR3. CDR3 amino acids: CASSVATGGLYNEQFF. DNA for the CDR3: TGTGCCAGCAGCGTAGCGACAGGGGGGTTATACAATGAGCAGTTCTTC.

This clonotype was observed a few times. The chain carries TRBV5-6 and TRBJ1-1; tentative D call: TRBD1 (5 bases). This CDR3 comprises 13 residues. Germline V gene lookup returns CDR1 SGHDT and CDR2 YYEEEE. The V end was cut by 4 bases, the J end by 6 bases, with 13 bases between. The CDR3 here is CASSGNLGPEAFF. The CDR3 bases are TGTGCCAGCAGCGGAAACCTGGGACCTGAAGCTTTCTTT.

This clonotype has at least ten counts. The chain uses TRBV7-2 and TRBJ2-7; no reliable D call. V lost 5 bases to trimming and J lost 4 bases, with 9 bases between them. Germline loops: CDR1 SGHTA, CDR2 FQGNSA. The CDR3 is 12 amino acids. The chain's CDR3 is CASSRTQYEQYF. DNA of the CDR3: TGTGCCAGCAGCAGAACACAATACGAGCAGTACTTC.

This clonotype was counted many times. CDR3 bases: TGTGCCAGCAGGCCAGAAGCGGACTATGGCTACACCTTC. It translates to CASRPEADYGYTF. This chain connects TRBV2 to TRBJ1-2; D call uncertain. V was cut by 6 bases and J by 3 bases, with 11 bases left in between. This CDR3 contains 13 residues. CDR1 is SNHLY and CDR2 is FYNNEI in the germline V gene.

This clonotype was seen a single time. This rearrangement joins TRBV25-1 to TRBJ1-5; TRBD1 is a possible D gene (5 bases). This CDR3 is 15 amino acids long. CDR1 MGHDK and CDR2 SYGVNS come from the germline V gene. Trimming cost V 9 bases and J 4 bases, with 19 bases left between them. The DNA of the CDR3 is TGTGCCAGTAAACCCCCCGGGACGGCTAATCAGCCCCAGCATTTT. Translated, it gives CASKPPGTANQPQHF.

The CDR3 nucleotides are TGTGCCAGCAGCCAGACAGAAAAAAACATTCAGTACTTC. This codes for CASSQTEKNIQYF. The V call is TRBV25-1, the J call TRBJ2-4; D is perhaps TRBD1 (5 bases). Deletions cut 6 bases from V and 4 bases from J, with 10 bases between. CDR3 length: 13 amino acids. In germline, CDR1 is MGHDK, CDR2 SYGVNS.

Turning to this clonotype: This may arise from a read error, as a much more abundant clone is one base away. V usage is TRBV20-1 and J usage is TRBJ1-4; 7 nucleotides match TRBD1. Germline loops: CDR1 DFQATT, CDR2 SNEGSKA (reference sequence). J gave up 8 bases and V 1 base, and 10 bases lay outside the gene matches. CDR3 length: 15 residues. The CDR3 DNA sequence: TGCAGTGCTAGAGTCGGTGACAGGGCTGGAGAAAAACTGTTTTTT. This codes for CSARVGDRAGEKLFF.